The 30 T cell receptor beta chains listed next were all sequenced from one sample in a study of T cell clonality in common variable immunodeficiency. Notes on the study in general: Common variable immunodeficiency TCR beta sequences reportedly had fewer deletions and N-nucleotide insertions.

No cognate antigen is known for these TCRs. Measured with immunoSEQ multiplex PCR; TCRdb has only the in-frame clones, and not every one. Listed for the sample are some 7,100 clones, none seen a single time. Sequencing used peripheral blood mononuclear cells. The receptor source for this set is a human donor with common variable immunodeficiency.

As regards this clone: The observed sequence ends 3 residues before the CDR3 terminus, with the missing tail filled in from the germline J gene. The chain recombines TRBV7-3 with TRBJ2-7, with D possibly matching TRBD1 (5 bases). Germline V gene sequence: CDR1 SGHTA, CDR2 FQGTGA. The CDR3 extends over 13 amino acids. The ends were cut back, 5 bases at V and 2 bases at J, with 10 bases in the middle. CDR3 sequence reads: CASSQGGAYEQYF. The sequenced CDR3 bases are TGTGCCAGCAGCCAGGGTGGGGCCTACGAG.

In its sample, this clone is medium-sized. Coverage ceases 3 residues before the CDR3 finishes, and the germline J gene fills in the end. The chain carries TRBV29-1 and TRBJ2-2; 7 bases line up with TRBD1. The germline V gene encodes CDR1 SQVTM and CDR2 ANQGSEA. The J segment lost 6 bases and the V segment lost 4 bases, leaving 11 bases of the junction unmatched. The CDR3 consists of 15 residues. The CDR3 protein is CSVGEGQVSSGELFF. The sequenced part of the CDR3 DNA is TGCAGCGTTGGCGAAGGACAGGTCTCCTCCGGGGAG.

Note on this clone: The missing CDR3 end, 3 residues past where the read stops, is filled in from the germline J gene. The chain employs TRBV6-1 and TRBJ1-1; 8 bases agree with TRBD1. The CDR3 contains 16 residues. Per the germline V gene, CDR1 is MNHNS and CDR2 is SASEGT. J lost 6 bases, V lost 1 base, and 10 bases had no gene match. The CDR3 sequence: CASSEGPSDRGPEAFF. CDR3 bases read: TGTGCCAGCAGTGAAGGGCCCTCAGACAGGGGACCTGAA.

Regarding this clone: At one end, the junction sequence differs from germline, possibly due to a read error. The observed sequence ends 3 residues before the CDR3 terminus, with the missing tail filled in from the germline J gene. The gene calls are TRBV7-7 and TRBJ2-7, with D perhaps TRBD1 (6 bases). The CDR3 has 15 amino acids. The germline V gene encodes CDR1 SSHAT and CDR2 FNYEAQ (reference sequence). The CDR3 bases that were read are TGTGCTAGCAGCTTAGATGTTGGGGGCTTGGGCGAG. Translated, it gives CASSLDVGGLGE. The full CDR3 protein is CASSLDVGGLGEQYF.

On this clone itself: Read coverage stops 3 residues before the CDR3 terminus; the germline J gene supplies the remainder. The genes are TRBV19 and TRBJ2-1, with a possible D match to TRBD2 (5 bases). The CDR3 contains 15 residues. The germline CDR1 and CDR2 sequences are LNHDA and SQIVND (reference sequence). The V gene lost 3 bases and the J gene lost 2 bases, with 11 bases spanning the gap. The CDR3 region is CASSISRVTYNEQFF. The DNA read from the CDR3 is TGTGCCAGTAGTATTTCGCGGGTAACCTACAATGAG.

As concerns this clone: The read finishes 3 residues shy of the CDR3 end, and the germline J gene is used to complete it. The gene calls are TRBV7-2 and TRBJ2-3, with D unresolved. Germline CDR1 and CDR2: SGHTA and FQGNSA. This CDR3 is built from 15 residues. The germline V and J ends were trimmed by 3 bases and 4 bases, with 14 bases remaining between them. The CDR3 is CASSFPKLGSDTQYF. The sequenced part of the CDR3 DNA is TGTGCCAGCAGCTTTCCTAAACTCGGGTCAGATACG.

By share, this clone counts as medium-sized. The read falls 3 residues short of the CDR3 end, and the missing part is taken from the germline J gene. V is TRBV27 and J is TRBJ2-3; 8 bases align to TRBD1. Germline CDR1 is MNHEY and CDR2 is SMNVEV (reference sequence). After removal of 3 bases from V and 5 bases from J, the junction contained 13 bases not matched to a gene. The CDR3 has 17 residues. The part of the CDR3 DNA that was read is TGTGCCAGCAGTTTTCTCCGGACAGGGCGTCGGGGAGATACG. Protein product: CASSFLRTGRRGDT. The complete CDR3 reads CASSFLRTGRRGDTQYF.

Notes on this clone: The DNA ends 3 residues before the CDR3 does, and the rest of the CDR3 is filled in from the germline J gene. The J gene is TRBJ1-5, the V gene TRBV7-9; 7 nucleotides match TRBD1. Germline CDR1 SEHNR, CDR2 FQNEAQ (reference sequence). The V gene end was trimmed by 5 bases and the J gene end by 4 bases; junction bases not matched to a gene: 5. This CDR3 comprises 14 residues. This CDR3 reads CASSTGTANQPQHF. Incomplete CDR3 DNA: TGTGCCAGCAGCACCGGGACAGCGAATCAGCCC.

This clone was seen more than once but under ten times. Read sequence stops 3 residues before the CDR3 end, and the germline J gene provides the missing end. The genes are TRBV18 and TRBJ1-1; weak D call: TRBD1 (5 bases). This CDR3 contains 15 residues. CDR1 is KGHSH and CDR2 is LQKENI in the germline V gene. Trimming cost V 0 bases and J 5 bases, with 13 bases left between them. The CDR3 spells CASSPPGRVETEAFF. The sequenced CDR3 bases are TGTGCCAGCTCACCACCGGGCAGGGTGGAAACTGAA.

In its sample, this clone is medium-sized. The read stops 3 residues short of the end of the CDR3; the missing end is completed from the germline J gene. The chain has TRBV20-1 and TRBJ1-5; no definite D call. This CDR3 is 13 amino acids long. Germline V lookup: CDR1 DFQATT, CDR2 SNEGSKA (reference sequence). Trimming stripped 4 bases from V and 5 bases from J, with 12 bases between. The CDR3 here is CSAKLTADQPQHF. Incomplete CDR3 DNA: TGCAGTGCTAAGCTCACAGCAGATCAGCCC.

About this clone: The missing CDR3 end, 3 residues past where the read stops, is filled in from the germline J gene. The chain carries TRBV6-1 and TRBJ2-1; 10 bases fit TRBD2. This CDR3 contains 15 residues. Germline-derived CDR1 and CDR2 are MNHNS and SASEGT. The V gene end was trimmed by 3 bases and the J gene end by 6 bases; junction bases not matched to a gene: 5. The covered CDR3 bases are TGTGCCAGCAGTGATCTTCTAGCGGGAGCCAATGAG. Translation: CASSDLLAGANE. The full CDR3 protein reads CASSDLLAGANEQFF.

Sample share makes this clone medium-sized. The sequenced part of the CDR3 DNA is TGTGCCAGCAGTGAAGCCGGCGGTAGCACAGATACG. Translated, it gives CASSEAGGSTDT. Given in full, the CDR3 is CASSEAGGSTDTQYF. The rearrangement joins TRBV6-1 to TRBJ2-3, with D unclear. The read is 3 residues too short to cover the CDR3 end, so that end is filled in from the germline J gene. The CDR3 length is 15 residues. Trimming shortened V by 0 bases and J by 0 bases, and 7 bases separated the two germline ends. Germline CDR1 reads MNHNS; CDR2 reads SASEGT.

This clone was detected a few times. The read halts 3 residues ahead of the CDR3 end, with the missing end drawn from the germline J gene. The chain joins TRBV20-1 to TRBJ2-7; 12 bases map to TRBD2. Germline V gives CDR1 DFQATT, CDR2 SNEGSKA (reference sequence). J gave up 1 base and V 5 bases, and 0 bases lay outside the gene matches. This CDR3 is 13 amino acids long. CDR3 region: CSAGTSGSYEQYF. Incomplete CDR3 DNA: TGCAGTGCTGGGACTAGCGGGTCCTACGAG.

On this clone itself: Read sequence stops 3 residues before the CDR3 end, and the germline J gene provides the missing end. The gene calls are TRBV19 and TRBJ1-5; a weak D match, TRBD1 (6 bases). The CDR3 loop spans 13 amino acids. Deletions cut 6 bases from V and 7 bases from J, with 13 bases between. Germline-derived CDR1 and CDR2 are LNHDA and SQIVND (reference sequence). The CDR3 DNA, read in part, is TGTGCCAGTAGCCCCCAGGGGAGACAGCCC. The encoded protein is CASSPQGRQP. The whole CDR3 sequence reads CASSPQGRQPQHF. Filled out from reference TRBV19 and TRBJ1-5, the complete variable domain reads DGGITQSPKYLFRKEGQNVTLSCEQNLNHDAMYWYRQDPGQGLRLIYYSQIVNDFQKGDIAEGYSVSREKKESFPLTVTSAQKNPTAFYLCASSPQGRQPQHFGDGTRLSIL.

About this clone: The read ends 3 residues early relative to the CDR3; the germline J gene fills the gap. The chain carries TRBV6-2 or TRBV6-3 and TRBJ1-5, with TRBD1 matching over 11 bases. The CDR3 runs to 15 residues. V lost 4 bases, J lost 6 bases, and 5 bases stayed unmatched. Germline V lookup: CDR1 MNHEY, CDR2 SVGEGT. CDR3 bases read: TGTGCCAGCAGTTCAGGACAGGGGGCAGGTCAGCCC. It yields the protein CASSSGQGAGQP. The whole CDR3 is CASSSGQGAGQPQHF.

Note on this clone: Read sequence stops 3 residues before the CDR3 end, and the germline J gene provides the missing end. The rearrangement links TRBV6-1 to TRBJ1-6; 8 bases fit TRBD1. CDR3 length: 14 amino acids. Germline V gives CDR1 MNHNS, CDR2 SASEGT. Unmatched junction bases numbered 2, after V lost 3 bases and J lost 7 bases. CDR3 DNA, as far as it was read: TGTGCCAGCAGTGATCGACAGGGGAATTCACCC. It encodes CASSDRQGNSP. The whole CDR3 protein reads CASSDRQGNSPLHF.

As for this clone: The CDR3 end lies 3 residues beyond the end of the read and is filled in from the germline J gene. J is TRBJ2-3 and V is TRBV29-1; D uncertain. CDR3 size: 12 residues. Germline V gene data show CDR1 as SQVTM and CDR2 as ANQGSEA. CDR3 region: CSVPASGFTQYF. CDR3 DNA, as far as it was read: TGCAGCGTTCCCGCATCCGGGTTCACG.

The table lists this clone with a few counts. The CDR3 bases that were read are TGTGCCAGCAGCATACTAGCGGGAGGGGGCAATGAG. Protein product: CASSILAGGGNE. The whole CDR3 protein reads CASSILAGGGNEQFF. The V and J genes are TRBV7-6 and TRBJ2-1, with 13 bases aligning to TRBD2. The read ends 3 residues before the CDR3 terminus; that terminus is restored from the germline J gene. Germline CDR1 is SGHVS and CDR2 is FNYEAQ. This CDR3 contains 15 residues. J was trimmed by 6 bases and V by 5 bases; bases with no gene match: 4.

This clone appeared a few times. The read halts 3 residues ahead of the CDR3 end, with the missing end drawn from the germline J gene. This chain joins TRBV2 and TRBJ2-1; 11 bases align to TRBD2. CDR3 length: 12 residues. The germline V gene encodes CDR1 SNHLY and CDR2 FYNNEI. Trimming at V came to 8 bases and at J to 9 bases, leaving 3 bases not matched to a gene. The CDR3: CASSGTSGEQFF. The sequenced CDR3 bases are TGTGCCAGCTCCGGGACTAGCGGTGAG.

In its sample, this clone is medium-sized. The CDR3 is cut off 3 residues early in the read; its end comes from the germline J gene. The gene calls are TRBV5-4 and TRBJ1-2, with 9 nucleotides matching TRBD1. J was trimmed by 3 bases and V by 4 bases; bases with no gene match: 7. The CDR3 runs 15 residues. Germline V CDR1 and CDR2: SGHNT, YYREEE (reference sequence). The CDR3 reads CASSPGQGIDYGYTF. The CDR3 bases that were read are TGTGCCAGCAGCCCCGGACAGGGGATAGACTATGGC.

Details on this clone: The observed sequence ends 3 residues before the CDR3 terminus, with the missing tail filled in from the germline J gene. The chain links TRBV7-9 to TRBJ1-3; TRBD1 might be the D (5 bases). The V gene's germline CDR1 is SEHNR and CDR2 FQNEAQ (reference sequence). The CDR3 spans 14 residues. V was clipped by 5 bases and J by 2 bases, with 10 bases between them. The CDR3 loop reads CASSQTATGNTIYF. The sequenced part of the CDR3 DNA is TGTGCCAGCAGCCAGACAGCTACTGGAAACACC.

As concerns this clone: The sequence runs out 3 residues before the end of the CDR3; the remainder is reconstructed from the germline J gene. The chain uses TRBV7-9 and TRBJ1-1; 8 nucleotides line up with TRBD1. Germline V lookup: CDR1 SEHNR, CDR2 FQNEAQ (reference sequence). The CDR3 is 15 amino acids. V was clipped by 4 bases and J by 3 bases; unmatched bases: 7. The sequenced CDR3 bases are TGTGCCAGCAGCTCCCAGGGGGCCAAGGACACTGAA. Its protein is CASSSQGAKDTE. The CDR3 as a whole reads CASSSQGAKDTEAFF.

This clone has a handful of counts. The CDR3 is cut off 3 residues early in the read; its end comes from the germline J gene. V and J are TRBV7-9 and TRBJ2-7, with D unresolved. Germline V gives CDR1 SEHNR, CDR2 FQNEAQ (reference sequence). The CDR3 totals 13 residues. The V end was cut by 2 bases, the J end by 0 bases, with 5 bases between. The sequenced part of the CDR3 DNA is TGTGCCAGCAGCTTACACAGCTCCTACGAG. Encoded protein: CASSLHSSYE. The entire CDR3 protein reads CASSLHSSYEQYF.

Regarding this clone: Sequencing ends 3 residues short of the CDR3 end; the germline J gene provides the rest. The rearrangement uses TRBV7-2 and TRBJ2-7; D might be TRBD2 (7 bases). This CDR3 comprises 14 residues. V dropped 0 bases and J dropped 3 bases, with 9 bases sitting between them. Germline V gene lookup returns CDR1 SGHTA and CDR2 FQGNSA. The CDR3 sequence: CASSLAGGGYEQYF. The DNA read from the CDR3 is TGTGCCAGCAGCTTAGCGGGAGGGGGCTACGAG.

Comment on this clone: The read terminates 3 residues ahead of where the CDR3 ends, so the germline J gene completes it. J is TRBJ2-1 and V is TRBV19; 8 bases match TRBD2. This CDR3 comprises 15 residues. Germline V gene sequence: CDR1 LNHDA, CDR2 SQIVND (reference sequence). The V and J ends lost 2 bases and 8 bases, in that order; junction bases with no gene match: 8. This chain's CDR3 is CASSITAGGRYEQFF. The CDR3 DNA, read in part, is TGTGCCAGTAGTATAACGGCGGGAGGTAGGTATGAG.

Remarks on this clone: The read terminates 3 residues before the CDR3 end, so the remaining end is supplied by the germline J gene. This chain joins TRBV6-1 and TRBJ2-1; D is perhaps TRBD2 (6 bases). The CDR3 extends over 16 amino acids. Per germline, CDR1 MNHNS and CDR2 SASEGT. The ends were cut back, 2 bases at V and 3 bases at J, with 14 bases in the middle. CDR3 bases read: TGTGCCAGCAGTGAATTGCAGCGGGCCTACTACAATGAG. The encoded protein is CASSELQRAYYNE. The full CDR3 protein reads CASSELQRAYYNEQFF.

This clone is classed as medium-sized. The sequence runs out 3 residues before the end of the CDR3; the remainder is reconstructed from the germline J gene. The chain combines TRBV7-2 with TRBJ2-5; possibly TRBD2 for D (5 bases). CDR1 is SGHTA, CDR2 FQGNSA, per germline. The CDR3 loop spans 15 amino acids. Trimming removed 5 bases at V and 1 base at J, with 14 bases between. The DNA read from the CDR3 is TGTGCCAGCAGCCCCTCCGGGGATCTCCAAGAGACC. Its protein product is CASSPSGDLQET. The whole CDR3 region reads CASSPSGDLQETQYF.

This clone was found a few times. The CDR3 extends 3 residues past the end of the read, so its final part is completed from the germline J gene. The rearrangement joins TRBV18 to TRBJ2-7; 10 bases are shared with TRBD1. V shed 5 bases, J shed 6 bases, and the junction held 7 bases outside the gene matches. Germline CDR1 reads KGHSH; CDR2 reads LQKENI. This CDR3 has 14 amino acids. The CDR3 protein is CASSFRDRGGEQYF. The sequenced part of the CDR3 DNA is TGTGCCAGCTCATTCCGGGACAGGGGTGGCGAG.

This clone was detected only a few times. An end of the junction does not agree with germline; a read error may underlie this. Read data end 3 residues before the CDR3 end; the end is taken from the germline J gene. The chain links TRBV7-7 to TRBJ2-1; weak D call: TRBD2 (6 bases). CDR1 is SSHAT, CDR2 FNYEAQ, per germline (reference sequence). The CDR3 sequence is 15 residues long. The CDR3 bases that were read are TGTGCTAGCAGCTTAGCGGAGGGCCGCTACAATGAG. Translating gives CASSLAEGRYNE. The whole CDR3 protein is CASSLAEGRYNEQFF.

As concerns this clone: The read ends 3 residues shy of where the CDR3 ends; the end is completed using the germline J gene. The chain recombines TRBV7-2 with TRBJ1-6; D is unclear. CDR1 SGHTA and CDR2 FQGNSA come from the germline V gene. With 1 base removed from V and 8 bases from J, the gap between germline ends came to 9 bases. The CDR3 runs 14 residues. CDR3 sequence reads: CASSLVQRDSPLHF. Partial CDR3 DNA: TGTGCCAGCAGCTTAGTGCAGAGAGATTCACCC.